Given below is one TCR beta chain in context. These data come from a study of blood T cell repertoires in COVID-19. TCRdb's copy holds only in-frame clones and misses some; the assay was immunoSEQ multiplex PCR. The table includes 250,000 or so clones, about nine tenths detected once. Germline CDR1 and CDR2: SGHRS and YFSETQ. The CDR3 is made up of 14 amino acids. Trimming left V 2 bases short and J 1 base short, with 9 bases between. This chain links TRBV5-1 with TRBJ1-1; D is undetermined. The clonotype comes from a man between 45 and 60 years old who had been exposed to COVID-19. What was sequenced was PBMCs or T cells enriched from blood (not recorded which). In DNA form, the CDR3 reads TGCGCCAGCAGCTTCGACGGGAAGAACACTGAAGCTTTCTTT. Translation: CASSFDGKNTEAFF. Full variable domain (missing parts from reference TRBV5-1 and TRBJ1-1): KAGVTQTPRYLIKTRGQQVTLSCSPISGHRSVSWYQQTPGQGLQFLFEYFSETQRNKGNFPGRFSGRQFSNSRSEMNVSTLELGDSALYLCASSFDGKNTEAFFGQGTRLTVV.